Included here is one T cell receptor (beta chain) sequence, with context. Its antigen is still unknown. Libraries of TRB cDNA were made by 5' RACE and carried UMIs. TCRdb re-called the 5' RACE reads; one entry per CDR3 protein, DNA not given. This listing includes about 98,000 distinct CDR3 sequences. This specimen belongs to a study of CXCR3-negative and CXCR3-positive naive CD8 T cells. Study-wide results and caveats: TRB CDR3 properties were used to infer TCR strength, and surface CD5 was comparable between naive subsets. Researchers report that CXCR3-positive naive cells carry more hydrophobic TRB CDR3s than CXCR3-negative naive cells. Naive CXCR3-positive and CXCR3-negative cells shared similar TRBV-TRBJ usage, unlike memory cells. Diversity in memory CD8+ cells fell much lower than the comparably high levels seen in both naive subsets.

A CD45RO-CCR7+CD27+CD95- phenotype identified naive CD8+ T cells. This TCR was sampled from a human donor in good health. Some clones in this sample may be carry-over from other donors' samples. The specimen was naive CXCR3+ CD8+ T cells from blood. The subset: CD45RO-CCR7+CD27+CD95- naive CD8+ T cells expressing CXCR3 (TNR3+).

The CDR3: CASSTRLAIQETQYF. This chain links TRBV12-3 or TRBV12-4 with TRBJ2-5; the D call from TCRdb, TRBD2, cannot be confirmed without DNA. The CDR3 is made up of 15 amino acids.